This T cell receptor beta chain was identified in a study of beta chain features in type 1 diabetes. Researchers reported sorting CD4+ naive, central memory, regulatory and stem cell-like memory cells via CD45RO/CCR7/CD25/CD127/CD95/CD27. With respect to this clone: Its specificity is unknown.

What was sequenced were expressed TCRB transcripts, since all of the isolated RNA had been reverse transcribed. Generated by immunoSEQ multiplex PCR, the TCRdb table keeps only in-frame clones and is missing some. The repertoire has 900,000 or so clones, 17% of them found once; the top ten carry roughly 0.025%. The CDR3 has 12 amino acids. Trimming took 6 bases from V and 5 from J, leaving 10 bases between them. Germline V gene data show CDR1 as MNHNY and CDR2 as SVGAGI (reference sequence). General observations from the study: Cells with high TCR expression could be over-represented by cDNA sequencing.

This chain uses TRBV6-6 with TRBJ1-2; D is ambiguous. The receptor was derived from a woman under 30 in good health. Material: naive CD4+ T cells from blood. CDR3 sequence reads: CASRYNEYGYTF. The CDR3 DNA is TGTGCCAGCAGGTACAACGAATATGGCTACACCTTC.